Listed below are T cell receptor beta chains from one sample, sequenced in a study of blood T cell repertoires in COVID-19. Profiled with immunoSEQ multiplex PCR; TCRdb holds only in-frame clones, not every one. The repertoire holds approximately 230,000 clones, 84% seen once, with 20% in the top ten. Sample: peripheral blood. These receptors were collected from a man aged 30 to 45 with active or convalescent COVID-19. CDR3s include the opening cysteine and the closing phenylalanine or tryptophan. Each record gives: J gene, D gene, CDR3 length, V gene, CDR3 protein, CDR3 DNA. A D gene is named only where the DNA matches it firmly.

j_gene: TRBJ1-1
d_gene: NA
len: 14
v_gene: TRBV7-2
CDR3aa: CASSLGGIGTEAFF
CDR3nt: TGTGCCAGCAGCTTAGGAGGGATTGGCACTGAAGCTTTCTTT

j_gene: TRBJ1-5
d_gene: TRBD1
len: 13
v_gene: TRBV24-1
CDR3aa: CATSEQGNQPQHF
CDR3nt: TGTGCCACCAGCGAACAGGGGAATCAGCCCCAGCATTTT

j_gene: TRBJ2-2
d_gene: TRBD1
len: 16
v_gene: TRBV7-9
CDR3aa: CASSPASGTDTGELFF
CDR3nt: TGTGCCAGCAGCCCGGCCTCCGGGACAGACACCGGGGAGCTGTTTTTT

j_gene: TRBJ1-5
d_gene: NA
len: 16
v_gene: TRBV7-2
CDR3aa: CASSLTHGGRNQPQHF
CDR3nt: TGTGCCAGCAGCCTCACACACGGGGGGCGAAATCAGCCCCAGCATTTT

j_gene: TRBJ1-2
d_gene: NA
len: 11
v_gene: TRBV30
CDR3aa: CAWVTFGGYTF
CDR3nt: TGTGCCTGGGTGACTTTCGGTGGCTACACCTTC

j_gene: TRBJ1-6
d_gene: NA
len: 12
v_gene: TRBV30
CDR3aa: CAWRTGNSPLHF
CDR3nt: TGTGCCTGGCGCACAGGAAATTCACCCCTCCACTTT

j_gene: TRBJ1-6
d_gene: TRBD1
len: 15
v_gene: TRBV2
CDR3aa: CASSRAGTGISPLHF
CDR3nt: TGTGCCAGCAGTCGAGCCGGGACAGGGATCTCACCCCTCCACTTT

j_gene: TRBJ2-7
d_gene: NA
len: 11
v_gene: TRBV28
CDR3aa: CASTQGYEQYF
CDR3nt: TGTGCCAGCACACAGGGATACGAGCAGTACTTC

j_gene: TRBJ1-1
d_gene: NA
len: 13
v_gene: TRBV7-2
CDR3aa: CASSFRVNTEAFF
CDR3nt: TGTGCCAGCAGCTTTAGAGTGAACACTGAAGCTTTCTTT

j_gene: TRBJ1-2
d_gene: NA
len: 14
v_gene: TRBV28
CDR3aa: CASRPGHRTGGYTF
CDR3nt: TGTGCCAGCAGGCCGGGACACCGAACGGGGGGCTACACCTTC